Below, 12 T cell receptor beta chains from the same sample are listed, as sequenced in a study of shared clonotypes between healthy human individuals. Some clones are missing from TCRdb's copy, which holds only in-frame ones; the method was immunoSEQ multiplex PCR. The data hold roughly 2,000,000 clones, with around 93% observed a single time. Naive CD8 cells lacked CD45RO, underwent positive selection for CCR7 and left out terminally differentiated effector memory CD45RA+ cells. Sequenced: naive CD8+ T cells from PBMCs. These receptors were obtained from a man aged 18 to 29 in good health. Some clones in this sample may be carry-over from other donors' samples.

This chain joins TRBV29-1 and TRBJ1-1, with 7 bases lining up with TRBD1. V lost 2 bases to trimming and J lost 4 bases; unmatched junction nucleotides: 7. There are 14 residues in the CDR3. The germline gives CDR1 SQVTM, CDR2 ANQGSEA. The CDR3 bases are TGCAGCGTTGAAATCCAGGGGGAAGGCACTGAAGCTTTCTTT. Translating it yields CSVEIQGEGTEAFF.

This clone was recorded once. The chain employs TRBV28 and TRBJ2-1; D is unresolved. Germline V gives CDR1 MDHEN, CDR2 SYDVKM. The CDR3 length is 15 residues. Between the trimmed V and J ends, which lost 3 bases and 5 bases, there was a span of 14 bases. The CDR3 DNA follows: TGTGCCAGCAGTTTTGGTGACCCTCTTAACAATGAGCAGTTCTTC. Encoded protein: CASSFGDPLNNEQFF.

This clone was counted between two and nine times. The V call is TRBV29-1, the J call TRBJ1-1; weak D call: TRBD1 (6 bases). Looked up from germline, CDR1 is SQVTM and CDR2 is ANQGSEA. The CDR3 runs to 14 residues. Trimming took 8 bases from V and 5 from J, leaving 21 bases between them. The CDR3 sequence: CSPGAFLGGTEAFF. In DNA, the CDR3 is TGCAGCCCAGGGGCCTTTTTGGGGGGAACTGAAGCTTTCTTT.

V and J are TRBV29-1 and TRBJ1-1; no firm D call. Germline V gene sequence: CDR1 SQVTM, CDR2 ANQGSEA. There are 12 residues in the CDR3. V was clipped by 5 bases and J by 1 base, with 8 bases between them. The CDR3 nucleotides read TGCAGCGTTAACAGTGAGAACACTGAAGCTTTCTTT. Translation gives CSVNSENTEAFF.

This clone was counted between two and nine times. The J gene is TRBJ1-1, the V gene TRBV29-1; TRBD1 matches at 7 bases. The length of the CDR3 is 13 residues. CDR1 and CDR2 (germline): SQVTM, ANQGSEA. Trimming removed 2 bases from V and 11 bases from J; junction bases left unmatched: 11. The CDR3 reads CSVEHRGLEGAFF. CDR3 DNA sequence: TGCAGCGTTGAACACAGGGGCCTGGAGGGTGCTTTCTTT. Based on the CDR3 plus reference TRBV29-1 and TRBJ1-1, the full variable domain is SAVISQKPSRDICQRGTSLTIQCQVDSQVTMMFWYRQQPGQSLTLIATANQGSEATYESGFVIDKFPISRPNLTFSTLTVSNMSPEDSSIYLCSVEHRGLEGAFFGQGTRLTVV.

The chain carries TRBV29-1 and TRBJ1-2, with D uncertain. Germline assignment: CDR1 SQVTM and CDR2 ANQGSEA. V was trimmed by 6 bases and J by 1 base, leaving 18 bases between them. The CDR3 has 15 amino acids. The CDR3, as DNA: TGCAGCGTCCAGAATTGGACTGAAGGTAACTATGGCTACACCTTC. This translates into CSVQNWTEGNYGYTF. The complete variable domain, with remaining parts taken from reference TRBV29-1 and TRBJ1-2, reads SAVISQKPSRDICQRGTSLTIQCQVDSQVTMMFWYRQQPGQSLTLIATANQGSEATYESGFVIDKFPISRPNLTFSTLTVSNMSPEDSSIYLCSVQNWTEGNYGYTFGSGTRLTVV.

Concerning this clone itself: The same CDR3 also results from other DNA sequences found in this sample. V is TRBV4-1 and J is TRBJ2-1, with 8 bases fitting TRBD2. Germline trimming cut 0 bases from V and 2 bases from J; bases unmatched to any gene: 6. The germline V gene has CDR1 MGHRA and CDR2 YSYEKL. This CDR3 contains 17 residues. The CDR3 sequence: CASSQDRLAGAYNEQFF. The DNA of the CDR3 is TGCGCCAGCAGCCAAGATCGGCTAGCGGGTGCCTACAATGAGCAGTTCTTC.

V is TRBV27 and J is TRBJ2-7; TRBD2 agrees at 10 bases. The CDR3 length is 16 residues. CDR1 is MNHEY and CDR2 is SMNVEV in the germline V gene (reference sequence). Trimming at V came to 2 bases and at J to 4 bases, leaving 8 bases not matched to a gene. The CDR3 DNA follows: TGTGCCAGCAGTTTAAAGGGACTAGCGAGCACATACGAGCAGTACTTC. This gives the protein CASSLKGLASTYEQYF.

This clone has only one observation. The genes are TRBV13 and TRBJ1-1; D is perhaps TRBD1 (5 bases). CDR3 size: 18 residues. Looked up from germline, CDR1 is PRHDT and CDR2 is FYEKMQ (reference sequence). V dropped 4 bases and J dropped 0 bases, with 21 bases sitting between them. The CDR3: CASSSAIRDGDLNTEAFF. For the CDR3, the DNA is TGTGCCAGCAGCTCAGCTATCCGGGACGGAGACTTGAACACTGAAGCTTTCTTT.

The chain combines TRBV7-2 with TRBJ2-3, with unresolved D. CDR3 length: 19 amino acids. CDR1 is SGHTA, CDR2 FQGNSA, per germline. V was clipped by 1 base and J by 4 bases, with 24 bases between them. The CDR3, as DNA: TGTGCCAGCAGCTTAGTCTGGCTCACAAAGCTTCCGTCTGCAGATACGCAGTATTTT. Translation gives CASSLVWLTKLPSADTQYF.

The chain uses TRBV27 and TRBJ2-2; D not resolved. This CDR3 comprises 14 residues. V was cut by 3 bases and J by 4 bases, with 9 bases left in between. Germline V gene data show CDR1 as MNHEY and CDR2 as SMNVEV (reference sequence). The CDR3 DNA reads TGTGCCAGCAGTTTGAGTATAGGCACCGGGGAGCTGTTTTTT. Protein: CASSLSIGTGELFF.

V gene TRBV5-4 combines with J gene TRBJ1-6; D not resolved. Trimming took 5 bases from V and 4 from J, leaving 10 bases between them. The CDR3 has 14 residues. Germline V gives CDR1 SGHNT, CDR2 YYREEE (reference sequence). In DNA, the CDR3 is TGTGCCAGCAGTTCAGGTGAATATAATTCACCCCTCCACTTT. It is translated as CASSSGEYNSPLHF. The full variable domain, in which reference TRBV5-4 and TRBJ1-6 provide the parts outside the CDR3, is ETGVTQSPTHLIKTRGQQVTLRCSSQSGHNTVSWYQQALGQGPQFIFQYYREEENGRGNFPPRFSGLQFPNYSSELNVNALELDDSALYLCASSSGEYNSPLHFGNGTRLTVT.